A selection of T cell receptor beta chains follows, all from one sample in a study of technical replicates of blood from a handful of donors. Assay: immunoSEQ multiplex PCR; the TCRdb copy retains only in-frame clones and omits some. The sample yields about 59,000 clones, 93% seen once. Sequenced input: PBMCs. The receptors come from a human donor in good health. Some clones in this sample may be carry-over from other donors' samples. CDR3s include the opening cysteine and the closing phenylalanine or tryptophan. A D gene is named only where the DNA matches it firmly. Clone size, where shown, is once, few, many, or a class for clones that have expanded.

DNA,CDR3,size,D,V,J
TGTGCCAGTAGTATAGTGGGCAGGGCCAACGGACCCCTCCACTTT,CASSIVGRANGPLHF,once,-,TRBV19,TRBJ1-6
TGTGCCAGCAGCGTAGGACAGGGGAGAACTGAAGCTTTCTTT,CASSVGQGRTEAFF,-,TRBD1,TRBV9,TRBJ1-1
TGTGCCAGCAGTTACTCAGCGAGGAACACTGAAGCTTTCTTT,CASSYSARNTEAFF,-,-,TRBV6-5,TRBJ1-1
TGTGCCAGCAGGATGGACAGGGACTATGGCTACACCTTC,CASRMDRDYGYTF,once,TRBD1,TRBV2,TRBJ1-2
TGTGCCAGCAGCCCCTCTGAAAAACTGTTTTTT,CASSPSEKLFF,-,-,TRBV4-2,TRBJ1-4
TGTGCCAGCAGCTCGACCGGGACAGCGGATGGCTACACCTTC,CASSSTGTADGYTF,-,TRBD1,TRBV7-2,TRBJ1-2
TGTGCCAACCTAACAGGGCCCCGGGGTTACGAGCAGTACTTC,CANLTGPRGYEQYF,-,-,TRBV5-4,TRBJ2-7
TGTGCCAGCTCCCTCGGGAATTCACCCCTCCACTTT,CASSLGNSPLHF,-,-,TRBV18,TRBJ1-6
TGTGCCAGCAGTTTAGGGACAGGGAGTACAACTGAAGCTTTCTTT,CASSLGTGSTTEAFF,-,TRBD1,TRBV27,TRBJ1-1
TGTGCCAGCAGTCGTCCACTAGCGGGAGGGGACACCGGGGAGCTGTTTTTT,CASSRPLAGGDTGELFF,-,TRBD2,TRBV27,TRBJ2-2
TGTGCTAGTGGTTCCTTAACTACGGGACTAGCGGGTGTTATAAATGAGCAGTTCTTC,CASGSLTTGLAGVINEQFF,-,TRBD2,TRBV12-5,TRBJ2-1
TGTGCCACGAAGGACAGACTCGATCAGCCCCAGCATTTT,CATKDRLDQPQHF,once,-,TRBV19,TRBJ1-5
TGTGCCAGCAGCTTAGAAGCGGGTAACTATGGCTACACCTTC,CASSLEAGNYGYTF,once,-,TRBV7-8,TRBJ1-2
TGTGCCAGCAGCTGGGGGCAGTCTAACTATGGCTACACCTTC,CASSWGQSNYGYTF,-,-,TRBV25-1,TRBJ1-2
TGTGCCAGCAGACCGGACACCAGCAATCAGCCCCAGCATTTT,CASRPDTSNQPQHF,-,-,TRBV2,TRBJ1-5
TGTGCCAGCAGTACTGGACTAGCGGGGGAACACACAGATACGCAGTATTTT,CASSTGLAGEHTDTQYF,-,TRBD2,TRBV27,TRBJ2-3
TGTGCCAGCAGTCTTAGCGGGGGTACCTCCTACGAGCAGTACTTC,CASSLSGGTSYEQYF,-,TRBD2,TRBV2,TRBJ2-7
TGTGCCAGCTCACCACGGAGCAGAATGAACACTGAAGCTTTCTTT,CASSPRSRMNTEAFF,-,-,TRBV18,TRBJ1-1
TGTGCCAGCAGCTTAGGAGGGCGAGGGCTAGCGGAGACCCAGTACTTC,CASSLGGRGLAETQYF,-,-,TRBV13,TRBJ2-5
TGTGCCAGCAGTGTTGAAGGCAGGTCAGATACGCAGTATTTT,CASSVEGRSDTQYF,once,-,TRBV2,TRBJ2-3
TGTGCCAGCAGTCCAGGACTACTTAGCACAGATACGCAGTATTTT,CASSPGLLSTDTQYF,-,-,TRBV2,TRBJ2-3
TGTGCCAGCAGCCCCGCGACAGGGTTGGGTGAAAAACTGTTTTTT,CASSPATGLGEKLFF,-,TRBD1,TRBV7-9,TRBJ1-4
TGTGCCAGCAGCCTACCCGTGCGGGAGCAGTACTTC,CASSLPVREQYF,-,-,TRBV7-8,TRBJ2-7
TGTGCCAGCAGTTCCGGAGGGGAAGCGTATGGCTACACCTTC,CASSSGGEAYGYTF,-,-,TRBV28,TRBJ1-2
TGCGCCAGCAGTTTTGGACAGGCCAGCACAGATACGCAGTATTTT,CASSFGQASTDTQYF,-,TRBD1,TRBV5-1,TRBJ2-3
TGCGCCAGCAGCCAAGTATCTGGGCCCAACTATGGCTACACCTTC,CASSQVSGPNYGYTF,-,-,TRBV4-1,TRBJ1-2
TGTGCCAGCAGCCGGGGAGCCAGACATAATTCACCCCTCCACTTT,CASSRGARHNSPLHF,-,-,TRBV7-2,TRBJ1-6
TGTGCCAGCAGCGTCTCTAGCGGGATGGGTACGCAGTACTTC,CASSVSSGMGTQYF,-,TRBD2,TRBV9,TRBJ2-7
TGCAGCGCCGGACAGGGATTCACGTCTGAAGCTTTCTTT,CSAGQGFTSEAFF,once,TRBD1,TRBV29-1,TRBJ1-1